One TCR beta chain is described in this entry. The sample holds other DNA sequences that translate to the same CDR3. Per the study methods: From reference gene primer amplification, estimates of nucleated cell counts were derived. Clones were sequenced by immunoSEQ multiplex PCR, and TCRdb holds only the in-frame ones, with some missing. V and J calls and clone size are given by that table; D and trimming were obtained from the DNA. Counted here are fewer than 350,000 clones, more than 85% occurring once; the ten biggest clones make up about 3%. V dropped 3 bases and J dropped 1 base, with 7 bases sitting between them. There are 13 residues in the CDR3. Per the germline V gene, CDR1 is SGHNT and CDR2 is YYREEE (reference sequence). This study enrolled people aged about 18 to 100 from 24 US geographic areas. Clinical histories supplied by participants themselves formed the basis of cohort assignment.

The data originate from a study of blood T cell repertoires in COVID-19. As for the study in general: The cDNA or gDNA used as material had been derived from T cells, B-cell-depleted T cells, or PBMCs.

The chain combines TRBV5-4 with TRBJ1-1; D is undetermined. The TCR sequence derives from a man aged 35-49 years who had been exposed to COVID-19. Specimen: PBMCs or T cells enriched from blood (not recorded which). In nucleotides, the CDR3 is TGTGCCAGCAGCTCCACGGGGAACACTGAAGCTTTCTTT. As protein: CASSSTGNTEAFF.